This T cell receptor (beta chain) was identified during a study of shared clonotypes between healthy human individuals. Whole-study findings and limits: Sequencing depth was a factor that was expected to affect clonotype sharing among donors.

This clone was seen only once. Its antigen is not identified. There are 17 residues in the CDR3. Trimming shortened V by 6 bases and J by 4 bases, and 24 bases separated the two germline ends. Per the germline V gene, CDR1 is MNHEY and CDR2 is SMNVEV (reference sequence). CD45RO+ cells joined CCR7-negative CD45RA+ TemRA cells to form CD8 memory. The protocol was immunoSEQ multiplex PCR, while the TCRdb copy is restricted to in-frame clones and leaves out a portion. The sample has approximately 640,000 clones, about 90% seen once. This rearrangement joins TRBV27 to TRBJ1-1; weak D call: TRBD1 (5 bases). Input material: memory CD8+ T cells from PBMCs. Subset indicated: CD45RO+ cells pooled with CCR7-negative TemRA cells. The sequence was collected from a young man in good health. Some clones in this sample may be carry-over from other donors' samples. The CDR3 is CASRPVGPTGVGTEAFF. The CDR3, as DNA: TGTGCCAGCAGACCCGTAGGACCAACAGGCGTTGGCACTGAAGCTTTCTTT.